These 17 T cell receptor beta chains share one sample of origin, sequenced in a study of T cell repertoires in cytomegalovirus infection. These receptors have no identified antigens. TCRdb called the reads again in MiXCR, with one record for every CDR3 protein. The sample has fewer than 650,000 distinct CDR3 sequences; 35% to 50% are singletons. This material consisted of cultured PBMCs, taken from culture after CMV antigen stimulation. The receptor source for this set is a human donor in good health (CMV status not recorded). Some clones in this sample may be carry-over from other donors' samples.

This clonotype was found many times. This rearrangement joins TRBV7-2 to TRBJ2-2; 8 bases line up with TRBD1. With V trimmed by 2 bases and J by 5 bases, 1 base remained unmatched. The length of the CDR3 is 14 residues. Germline-derived CDR1 and CDR2 are SGHTA and FQGNSA. Here the CDR3 reads CASSLTGGTGELFF. The CDR3 DNA sequence: TGTGCCAGCAGCTTAACAGGGGGGACCGGGGAGCTGTTTTTT.

The chain couples TRBV12-3 or TRBV12-4 to TRBJ2-1, with TRBD2 identical over 14 bases. V trimming: 6 bases; J trimming: 0 bases; junction bases outside the gene matches: 10. This CDR3 spans 19 amino acids. Here the CDR3 DNA reads TGTGCCAGCAGCCCGGGACTAGCGGGAGTCTTCAGCTCCTACAATGAGCAGTTCTTC. It translates to CASSPGLAGVFSSYNEQFF.

This clonotype appeared a few times. The rearrangement links TRBV20-1 to TRBJ2-2, with D possibly being TRBD1 or TRBD2 (6 bases each). There are 17 residues in the CDR3. The ends were cut back, 0 bases at V and 2 bases at J, with 16 bases in the middle. Germline CDR1 DFQATT, CDR2 SNEGSKA (reference sequence). Here the CDR3 DNA reads TGCAGTGCTAGAGATGGAAGGAGGGACACCAACACCGGGGAGCTGTTTTTT. It encodes CSARDGRRDTNTGELFF.

This sequence joins TRBV6-4 and TRBJ2-3; 7 nucleotides agree with TRBD1. With 4 bases clipped from V and 2 bases from J, the junction kept 6 bases outside the gene matches. Germline V gives CDR1 MRHNA, CDR2 SNTAGT. The CDR3 runs 15 residues. The CDR3 DNA follows: TGTGCCAGCAGTGCTTCGGACAGGTACACAGATACGCAGTATTTT. Translated, it gives CASSASDRYTDTQYF.

The chain combines TRBV28 with TRBJ1-2, with D perhaps TRBD1 (6 bases). Germline V lookup: CDR1 MDHEN, CDR2 SYDVKM. The CDR3 has 16 amino acids. Trimming pared 4 bases from V and 1 base from J, leaving 16 bases between. The CDR3 is CASSSTTRGGNYGYTF. As DNA, the CDR3 is TGTGCCAGCAGTTCCACGACAAGGGGGGGTAACTATGGCTACACCTTC.

The J gene is TRBJ2-2, the V gene TRBV7-2, with TRBD1 identical over 8 bases. Germline CDR1 SGHTA, CDR2 FQGNSA. This CDR3 is built from 14 residues. Trimming at V came to 10 bases and at J to 5 bases, leaving 9 bases not matched to a gene. CDR3 sequence: CATKSRGQTGELFF. CDR3 bases: TGTGCCACGAAATCCAGGGGGCAAACCGGGGAGCTGTTTTTT.

The V call is TRBV12-3 or TRBV12-4, the J call TRBJ1-5; D may be TRBD1 (5 bases). The V end lost 3 bases, the J end lost 5 bases, and 11 bases lay between the germline ends. This CDR3 is 14 amino acids long. The CDR3 bases are TGTGCCAGCAGTTTGCAGGGAGGTCATCAGCCCCAGCATTTT. This encodes CASSLQGGHQPQHF.

The rearrangement joins TRBV28 to TRBJ1-6; D remains ambiguous. Trimming shortened V by 7 bases and J by 8 bases, and 12 bases separated the two germline ends. The CDR3 spans 13 residues. The germline V gene has CDR1 MDHEN and CDR2 SYDVKM. The CDR3 nucleotides are TGTGCCAGCAAAAGCGCGGCGGATTCACCCCTCCACTTT. Translating it yields CASKSAADSPLHF.

This chain links TRBV7-9 with TRBJ1-1; D remains unclear. The CDR3 spans 13 residues. V gave up 6 bases and J gave up 3 bases, with 11 bases separating them. The germline V gene has CDR1 SEHNR and CDR2 FQNEAQ (reference sequence). In DNA form, the CDR3 reads TGTGCCAGCAGGGAGAGGTCGGACACTGAAGCTTTCTTT. Translating it yields CASRERSDTEAFF.

In this sample, this clonotype turned up many times. The rearrangement uses TRBV7-2 and TRBJ1-2, with 12 bases lining up with TRBD1. Germline CDR1 SGHTA, CDR2 FQGNSA. The CDR3 is made up of 15 amino acids. V lost 5 bases, J lost 4 bases, and 5 bases stayed unmatched. The CDR3 DNA reads as TGTGCCAGCAGCAAGGGACAGGGGGCTCCCTATGGCTACACCTTC. Translating it yields CASSKGQGAPYGYTF.

This clonotype was counted between two and nine times. The J gene is TRBJ2-1, the V gene TRBV6-1; the D gene is possibly TRBD1 (7 bases). The CDR3 is made up of 16 amino acids. Germline-derived CDR1 and CDR2 are MNHNS and SASEGT. The V gene lost 6 bases and the J gene lost 3 bases, with 18 bases spanning the gap. The CDR3: CASSPRRGRNYNEQFF. The CDR3, as DNA: TGTGCCAGCAGCCCAAGGAGGGGGCGGAACTACAATGAGCAGTTCTTC.

The chain links TRBV20-1 to TRBJ1-2; 9 bases match TRBD1. The CDR3 runs to 15 residues. J lost 4 bases, V lost 3 bases, and 9 bases had no gene match. Germline V gives CDR1 DFQATT, CDR2 SNEGSKA (reference sequence). The CDR3 region has the DNA TGCAGTGCTAGCGCTAATAGACAGGGGGTCTATGGCTACACCTTC. It is translated as CSASANRQGVYGYTF.

The V call is TRBV12-3 or TRBV12-4, the J call TRBJ1-1; possibly TRBD1 for D (6 bases). This CDR3 has 15 residues. Trimming shortened V by 5 bases and J by 1 base, and 14 bases separated the two germline ends. CDR3 in amino acids: CASSPRAGENTEAFF. Written as DNA, the CDR3 is TGTGCCAGCAGTCCCCGGGCAGGGGAGAACACTGAAGCTTTCTTT.

This chain links TRBV18 with TRBJ1-5; possibly TRBD1 for D (6 bases). Germline V gene data show CDR1 as KGHSH and CDR2 as LQKENI. V was pared by 3 bases and J by 2 bases, with 11 bases between. The CDR3 is 15 residues long. Here the CDR3 reads CASSPQGHGNQPQHF. In DNA, the CDR3 is TGTGCCAGCTCACCCCAGGGGCATGGCAATCAGCCCCAGCATTTT.

The rearrangement uses TRBV12-3 or TRBV12-4 and TRBJ1-1; tentatively, D is TRBD1 (6 bases). The V and J ends lost 4 bases and 7 bases respectively, with 13 bases between them. CDR3 length equals 13 residues. DNA of the CDR3: TGTGCCAGCAGTTCCACAGGGTTCGATGAAGCTTTCTTT. Its translation: CASSSTGFDEAFF.

The genes are TRBV27 and TRBJ1-1; D is possibly TRBD1 (6 bases). Per germline, CDR1 MNHEY and CDR2 SMNVEV (reference sequence). The V end was cut by 5 bases, the J end by 5 bases, with 18 bases between. The CDR3 totals 15 residues. The CDR3 DNA is TGTGCCAGCAGTAATCCCCCGGGGGCCGAAACTGAAGCTTTCTTT. This sequence encodes CASSNPPGAETEAFF.

This clonotype was found a few times. The chain has TRBV7-2 and TRBJ1-5, with 9 bases lining up with TRBD1. Germline lookup yields CDR1 SGHTA and CDR2 FQGNSA. The CDR3 is made up of 14 amino acids. J gave up 7 bases and V 5 bases, and 6 bases lay outside the gene matches. The CDR3 loop reads CASSPEGQGQPQHF. CDR3 in DNA: TGTGCCAGCAGCCCCGAGGGACAGGGCCAGCCCCAGCATTTT.